This TCR beta chain derives from a study of T cell changes during pregnancy in multiple sclerosis. Clones were read by immunoSEQ multiplex PCR, and TCRdb kept only the in-frame ones, dropping some. This table holds more than 20,000 clones, around four fifths found once. Trimming removed 8 bases from V and 2 bases from J; junction bases left unmatched: 4. This CDR3 is built from 13 residues. The germline CDR1 and CDR2 sequences are GTSNPN and SVGIG (reference sequence). The TCR was taken from a female donor in good health, enrolled as a control in a pregnancy study. The rearrangement joins TRBV30 to TRBJ2-7; the match to TRBD1 covers 12 bases. The input for sequencing was CD8+ T cells from peripheral blood mononuclear cells, taken in the first trimester of pregnancy. This CDR3 is CAQGTGGPYEQYF. CDR3 nucleotides: TGTGCCCAGGGGACAGGGGGCCCCTACGAGCAGTACTTC. The entire variable domain, with the rest obtained from reference TRBV30 and TRBJ2-7, is as follows: SQTIHQWPATLVQPVGSPLSLECTVEGTSNPNLYWYRQAAGRGLQLLFYSVGIGQISSEVPQNLSASRPQDRQFILSSKKLLLSDSGFYLCAQGTGGPYEQYFGPGTRLTVT.